This record covers a single TCR beta chain. Its specific antigen is unknown. No base quality values were provided; no much bigger clone lies one nucleotide off. These data come from a study of vaccination effects on CD4 cells after COVID-19 (dated by TCRdb to 2022 to 2024). About the investigation overall: Post-vaccine samples across the study were collected a median of 72 days after the second dose, with a range of 14 to 241. SARS-CoV-2 spike-specific CD4+ TCR repertoires from before and after mRNA vaccination were compared in COVID-19 convalescent patients and in infection-naive vaccine recipients. Altogether, some 10 COVID-19 convalescent patients and several SARS-CoV-2-naive healthy vaccine recipients made up the full study. The Oncomine TCR Beta short-read assay on an Illumina iSeq 100 was used to sequence cultures from other donors in the study. The study at large found these results: Both infection-induced and vaccine-induced clones contracted markedly at late post-vaccination timepoints, which is consistent with waning T cell responses. Among healthy vaccine recipients, nearly all vaccine-induced clones were SARS-CoV-2 mono-reactive, and just 1 of 255 was cross-reactive with common cold coronaviruses. Only a small number of convalescent patients were included, and no early post-infection timepoints were available, which limited the study.

To identify antigen-specific CD4+ T cell clonotypes by their expansion, the ViraFEST assay first stimulated PBMC with viral peptide pools and then applied TCR sequencing. After around 10 days of culture, CD4+ T cells were isolated with the EasySep CD4+ T cell isolation kit. Participants received two doses of either the BNT162b2 or the mRNA-1273 mRNA SARS-CoV-2 vaccine. The absence of prior SARS-CoV-2 infection in healthy vaccine recipients was confirmed by negative nucleocapsid antibodies before and after vaccination. Approximately 2.1 million PBMC per well were cultured in IMDM with around 5.3% human AB serum, around 10 IU/ml IL-2 and gentamicin, plus 10 ug/ml peptides. On days 3 and 7, half of the culture medium was replaced with fresh IL-2-containing medium. Unless otherwise noted, each peptide stimulation condition was cultured in triplicate wells. PBMC were separated from whole blood using Ficoll-Paque Plus gradient centrifugation and were then either cryopreserved at -140C or used fresh. Overlapping peptide pools spanned the spike proteins of SARS-CoV-2 and the common cold coronaviruses HCoV-NL63, HCoV-OC43 and HCoV-229E. Genomic DNA was extracted from cultured CD4+ T cells with the QIAamp micro DNA kit.

The library was built by means of the immunoSEQ multiplex PCR assay. DNA from the cultured, isolated CD4+ T cells was subjected to TCR beta CDR3 sequencing. As for the authors' bioinformatics: Non-productive TCR sequences were removed and reads were trimmed to the CDR3 region, keeping CDR3s of at least 7 amino acids. Antigen-specific clonotypes were identified using the MANAFEST web app by comparison of expansion in peptide wells against reference cultures. To count as positive, a clone had to show expansion at FDR<0.05 compared with the reference and with all other wells, an odds ratio above 5, and a frequency above 0.1% in two replicate wells. Clonotypes significantly expanded in SARS-CoV-2 spike wells and in at least one common cold coronavirus spike condition were defined as cross-reactive. CDR3 similarity was assessed by Levenshtein distance using the stringdist R package, and unrooted trees were constructed with ape in R 3.6.1. Held by TCRdb, this immuneACCESS table contains in-frame sequences only and omits some clones. Under half of the omission traces to an unresolved V gene where checked; the cause of the rest is unknown. Clone size and the V and J calls come from that table; the DNA yielded D and trimming. The sample table shows about 28,000 clones, and over 70% are seen once. Roughly a tenth of the sample lies in the top ten.

The CDR3, cysteine through phenylalanine, is 16 amino acids long. This entry keeps only the CDR3 DNA: 48 bases, framed from base 1. V is trimmed back by 4 bases and J by 7 bases, and the junction contains 6 bases that no gene match accounts for. The germline V gene yields SGHRS for CDR1 and YFSETQ for CDR2. The chain couples TRBV5-1 to TRBJ2-1, and TRBD2 matches 15 of the central bases. The source was CD4+ T cells from PBMCs cultured with HCoV-NL63 spike peptides, collected after COVID-19 vaccination. This specimen's cell subset or site label, per the study, means: HCoV-NL63 spike overlapping peptide pool stimulation. This receptor was obtained from a human donor who received a COVID-19 vaccine. The nucleotide sequence is TGCGCCAGCAGCGGGACCGGGACTAGCGGGGGGAATGAGCAGTTCTTC. Protein translation: CASSGTGTSGGNEQFF.